The 12 T cell receptor beta chains below were found in one sample sequenced in a study of T cells in Graves' hyperthyroidism and ophthalmopathy (dated by TCRdb to between 2018 and 2021). The library was built by means of multiplex PCR. Sequenced on an Illumina HiSeq 2000. The TCR beta CDR3 regions were amplified from RNA transcripts. For the first round of RT-PCR on the TCR CDR3, the HTBI primer set was used together with the Qiagen OneStep RT-PCR kit. Clones were called with MiXCR by TCRdb after fastp trimmed the public reads at Q25, and only in-frame beta chains were retained. Every CDR3 protein is listed once, alongside the most common genes and DNA of its rows. This sample is represented by about 400,000 distinct CDR3 sequences; approximately 14% of them were singletons. Of the sample, 13% to 15% is held by the ten largest clones. The specimen was blood. These receptors all stem from a woman under 30 with Graves' hyperthyroidism.

The chain uses TRBV5-4 and TRBJ1-6; D possibly corresponds to TRBD1 (5 bases). The V end was cut by 1 base, the J end by 6 bases, with 11 bases between. CDR3 length: 15 residues. The germline gives CDR1 SGHNT, CDR2 YYREEE (reference sequence). The CDR3 is CASSLLGPFNSPLHF. The CDR3 DNA sequence: TGTGCCAGCAGCTTGCTGGGACCGTTTAATTCACCCCTCCACTTT.

The chain carries TRBV6-1 and TRBJ2-5; D gene unclear. CDR1 is MNHNS and CDR2 is SASEGT in the germline V gene. This CDR3 comprises 12 residues. Trimming stripped 6 bases from V and 1 base from J, with 6 bases between. The CDR3 DNA reads as TGTGCCAGCAGCCAGATCCAAGAGACCCAGTACTTC. Amino acids: CASSQIQETQYF.

The table lists this clonotype with a few counts. The chain joins TRBV19 to TRBJ2-7; a weak D match, TRBD1 (6 bases). V gave up 2 bases and J gave up 0 bases, with 11 bases separating them. The CDR3 has 15 amino acids. Per germline, CDR1 LNHDA and CDR2 SQIVND (reference sequence). The CDR3 sequence: CASSIHRASSYEQYF. In DNA form, the CDR3 reads TGTGCCAGTAGTATACACAGGGCAAGCTCCTACGAGCAGTACTTC. Full variable domain (remainder filled in from reference TRBV19 and TRBJ2-7): DGGITQSPKYLFRKEGQNVTLSCEQNLNHDAMYWYRQDPGQGLRLIYYSQIVNDFQKGDIAEGYSVSREKKESFPLTVTSAQKNPTAFYLCASSIHRASSYEQYFGPGTRLTVT.

This clonotype came up many times. The V gene is TRBV27, the J gene TRBJ2-3; the D is unclear. The CDR3 covers 15 residues. V was trimmed by 5 bases and J by 4 bases, leaving 16 bases between them. Per germline, CDR1 MNHEY and CDR2 SMNVEV (reference sequence). Written as DNA, the CDR3 is TGTGCCAGCAGTCCCGATCTCCAAGGCCCAGATACGCAGTATTTT. Protein sequence: CASSPDLQGPDTQYF.

This clonotype was observed a handful of times. The V and J genes are TRBV24-1 and TRBJ2-7; perhaps TRBD1 as D (6 bases). CDR1 and CDR2 from the germline V gene are KGHDR and SFDVKD. There are 13 residues in the CDR3. Trimming pared 4 bases from V and 3 bases from J, leaving 9 bases between. As DNA, the CDR3 is TGTGCCACCAGTGAAACGGGACACTACGAGCAGTACTTC. Translated: CATSETGHYEQYF.

At least ten counts were recorded for this clonotype. As DNA, the CDR3 is TGCGCCAGCAGCTGGGGACCGAATGAGCAGTTCTTC. This translates into CASSWGPNEQFF. The chain couples TRBV5-1 to TRBJ2-1; D may correspond to TRBD1 or TRBD2 (5 bases each). The CDR3 totals 12 residues. Looked up from germline, CDR1 is SGHRS and CDR2 is YFSETQ. V lost 3 bases and J 7 bases, leaving 8 bases between the germline ends.

The chain combines TRBV2 with TRBJ2-3; 9 positions agree with TRBD2. The CDR3 sequence is 19 residues long. V lost 1 base to trimming and J lost 1 base; unmatched junction nucleotides: 12. CDR1 and CDR2 from the germline V gene are SNHLY and FYNNEI. CDR3 in amino acids: CASSEEGLAGPLRTDTQYF. The DNA for the CDR3 is TGTGCCAGCAGTGAAGAGGGACTAGCAGGCCCCCTCCGCACAGATACGCAGTATTTT.

The chain has TRBV5-1 and TRBJ2-7; D is uncertain. The CDR3 loop spans 14 amino acids. Germline V gene sequence: CDR1 SGHRS, CDR2 YFSETQ. Deletions cut 3 bases from V and 2 bases from J, with 12 bases between. CDR3 coding DNA: TGCGCCAGCAGCTCAGAGGACGGCCCCTACGAGCAGTACTTC. Protein: CASSSEDGPYEQYF.

This clonotype has more than one count but fewer than ten. The V call is TRBV27, the J call TRBJ1-6; D call uncertain. The CDR3 spans 18 residues. V gave up 5 bases and J gave up 10 bases, with 27 bases separating them. Germline CDR1 and CDR2: MNHEY and SMNVEV (reference sequence). Here the CDR3 DNA reads TGTGCCAGCAGTGAATACACCACCCTTGGGGATATAGAGTCACCCCTCCACTTT. It specifies CASSEYTTLGDIESPLHF.

The V and J genes are TRBV3-1 and TRBJ2-1; TRBD1 aligns across 8 bases. The V segment lost 4 bases and the J segment 2 bases; nucleotides outside the gene matches: 7. CDR1 is LGHDT, CDR2 YNNKEL, per germline (reference sequence). This CDR3 is 16 amino acids long. The CDR3 sequence is CASSPNRGATYNEQFF. The DNA for the CDR3 is TGTGCCAGCAGCCCCAACAGGGGGGCAACCTACAATGAGCAGTTCTTC.

This clonotype was seen many times. The chain combines TRBV7-9 with TRBJ2-2; possibly TRBD1 for D (6 bases). Between the trimmed V and J ends, which lost 1 base and 6 bases, there was a span of 24 bases. Germline assignment: CDR1 SEHNR and CDR2 FQNEAQ (reference sequence). The length of the CDR3 is 19 residues. The CDR3 DNA sequence: TGTGCCAGCAGCTTAGGGGTCACGGTGAAGGGGGTCGATGCCGGGGAGCTGTTTTTT. This translates into CASSLGVTVKGVDAGELFF. The complete variable domain, with remaining parts taken from reference TRBV7-9 and TRBJ2-2, reads DTGVSQNPRHKITKRGQNVTFRCDPISEHNRLYWYRQTLGQGPEFLTYFQNEAQLEKSRLLSDRFSAERPKGSFSTLEIQRTEQGDSAMYLCASSLGVTVKGVDAGELFFGEGSRLTVL.

This clonotype was recorded many times. The chain uses TRBV7-2 and TRBJ1-5, with TRBD1 identical over 9 bases. The CDR3 consists of 15 residues. From germline, CDR1 is SGHTA and CDR2 FQGNSA. The junction had 3 bases not matched to a gene; V was cut back by 5 bases and J by 1 base. In DNA form, the CDR3 reads TGTGCCAGCAGCACTACAGGGGGCAGCAATCAGCCCCAGCATTTT. Translating it yields CASSTTGGSNQPQHF.